Following are 23 T cell receptor beta chains from one sample sequenced in a study of technical replicates of blood from a few donors. Assay used: immunoSEQ multiplex PCR; TCRdb lists only in-frame clones, some missing. This table holds roughly 79,000 clones, around 95% found once. Sequences were obtained from T cells isolated from PBMCs. These receptor sequences come from a human donor in good health.

This chain connects TRBV28 to TRBJ2-1; D is perhaps TRBD2 (6 bases). V lost 5 bases, J lost 6 bases, and 11 bases lay in between. The CDR3 covers 13 residues. The germline gives CDR1 MDHEN, CDR2 SYDVKM. For the CDR3, the DNA is TGTGCCAGCAGTACGGGACTGATCAATGAGCAGTTCTTC. Translation: CASSTGLINEQFF. The full variable domain, completed using reference TRBV28 and TRBJ2-1, is DVKVTQSSRYLVKRTGEKVFLECVQDMDHENMFWYRQDPGLGLRLIYFSYDVKMKEKGDIPEGYSVSREKKERFSLILESASTNQTSMYLCASSTGLINEQFFGPGTRLTVL.

V is TRBV7-2 and J is TRBJ2-1; D is unresolved. CDR1 is SGHTA, CDR2 FQGNSA, per germline. This CDR3 has 13 residues. V was pared by 2 bases and J by 9 bases, with 11 bases between. CDR3 loop: CASSLIWRSEQFF. Written as DNA, the CDR3 is TGTGCCAGCAGCTTAATTTGGCGGTCTGAGCAGTTCTTC.

This chain joins TRBV19 and TRBJ2-2; D is possibly TRBD2 (5 bases). The CDR3 extends over 18 amino acids. Germline V gives CDR1 LNHDA, CDR2 SQIVND (reference sequence). The ends were cut back, 0 bases at V and 3 bases at J, with 17 bases in the middle. This chain's CDR3 is CASSIETGRGIYTGELFF. The CDR3 DNA follows: TGTGCCAGTAGTATAGAGACGGGCCGAGGGATTTACACCGGGGAGCTGTTTTTT.

The chain carries TRBV28 and TRBJ2-6; 8 bases fit TRBD1. The CDR3 totals 18 residues. J was trimmed by 0 bases and V by 6 bases; bases with no gene match: 10. CDR1 is MDHEN and CDR2 is SYDVKM in the germline V gene. CDR3 protein: CASRDGQGGASGANVLTF. The CDR3, as DNA: TGTGCCAGCAGGGACGGACAGGGTGGTGCCTCTGGGGCCAACGTCCTGACTTTC.

CDR3 in DNA: TGTGCCAGCAGCGTATGGGAAGGGGCTGATCAGCCCCAGCATTTT. It codes for CASSVWEGADQPQHF. The chain couples TRBV9 to TRBJ1-5; D possibly corresponds to TRBD1 (5 bases). The CDR3 is made up of 15 amino acids. V gave up 1 base and J gave up 5 bases, with 13 bases separating them. Germline V gene data show CDR1 as SGDLS and CDR2 as YYNGEE.

The V and J genes are TRBV11-2 and TRBJ2-7; 7 bases line up with TRBD1. Per germline, CDR1 SGHAT and CDR2 FQNNGV. The junction had 4 bases not matched to a gene; V was cut back by 3 bases and J by 2 bases. This CDR3 has 14 residues. The DNA for the CDR3 is TGTGCCAGCAGCTTGGGACAGCTAACCTACGAGCAGTACTTC. It specifies CASSLGQLTYEQYF.

This rearrangement joins TRBV6-5 to TRBJ1-1; TRBD1 might be the D (6 bases). The CDR3 loop spans 13 amino acids. Trimming pared 5 bases from V and 4 bases from J, leaving 11 bases between. Germline V gene sequence: CDR1 MNHEY, CDR2 SVGAGI. The CDR3 coding sequence is TGTGCCAGCAGTCTGCAGGGGTTCACTGAAGCTTTCTTT. Translated, it gives CASSLQGFTEAFF.

In this sample, this clone turned up a few times. The chain carries TRBV6-4 and TRBJ1-1, with D possibly TRBD1 on 5 matching bases. V was pared by 2 bases and J by 7 bases, with 8 bases between. The length of the CDR3 is 12 residues. The germline gives CDR1 MRHNA, CDR2 SNTAGT. Here the CDR3 reads CASSDGDSEAFF. The CDR3 DNA follows: TGTGCCAGCAGTGACGGAGACAGTGAAGCTTTCTTT.

CDR3 nucleotide sequence: TGTGCCAGTAGTATCCCCGACAGGGTCGGCTATGGCTACACCTTC. Translated: CASSIPDRVGYGYTF. V usage is TRBV19 and J usage is TRBJ1-2, with 7 bases fitting TRBD1. Unmatched junction bases numbered 8, after V lost 3 bases and J lost 4 bases. This CDR3 is built from 15 residues. The germline gives CDR1 LNHDA, CDR2 SQIVND (reference sequence).

The chain employs TRBV5-4 and TRBJ2-7; perhaps TRBD1 as D (5 bases). Germline CDR1 SGHNT, CDR2 YYREEE (reference sequence). V lost 9 bases and J 0 bases, leaving 13 bases between the germline ends. CDR3 size: 13 residues. CDR3 DNA sequence: TGTGCCACCAACCACAGGAGCTCCTACGAGCAGTACTTC. It encodes CATNHRSSYEQYF.

The V call is TRBV14, the J call TRBJ1-1; D is undetermined. This CDR3 region has 13 residues. Trimming removed 1 base from V and 6 bases from J, with 9 bases in between. Germline lookup yields CDR1 SGHDN and CDR2 FVKESK. The CDR3 bases are TGTGCCAGCAGCCAAGGTTGGAGGGCTGAAGCTTTCTTT. It is translated as CASSQGWRAEAFF. Full variable domain (outside the CDR3, taken from reference TRBV14 and TRBJ1-1): EAGVTQFPSHSVIEKGQTVTLRCDPISGHDNLYWYRRVMGKEIKFLLHFVKESKQDESGMPNNRFLAERTGGTYSTLKVQPAELEDSGVYFCASSQGWRAEAFFGQGTRLTVV.

V usage is TRBV5-4 and J usage is TRBJ2-7; 9 positions agree with TRBD2. With V trimmed by 4 bases and J by 3 bases, 8 bases remained unmatched. This CDR3 spans 15 amino acids. Per the germline V gene, CDR1 is SGHNT and CDR2 is YYREEE (reference sequence). In DNA, the CDR3 is TGTGCCAGCAGCCCAGGGGGACTAGCAGACTACGAGCAGTACTTC. Translated, it gives CASSPGGLADYEQYF.

The rearrangement links TRBV30 to TRBJ2-2, with 9 bases matching TRBD1. Unmatched junction bases numbered 6, after V lost 7 bases and J lost 6 bases. CDR1 and CDR2 from the germline V gene are GTSNPN and SVGIG (reference sequence). This CDR3 has 13 residues. The CDR3, as DNA: TGTGCCTTCCGGGACAGGGTTGCCGGGGAGCTGTTTTTT. Residues: CAFRDRVAGELFF.

The chain employs TRBV12-5 and TRBJ2-2, with TRBD2 identical over 15 bases. After removal of 7 bases from V and 7 bases from J, the junction contained 7 bases not matched to a gene. The CDR3 is 16 amino acids. Germline assignment: CDR1 LGHNT and CDR2 FRNRAP. The CDR3: CASDRGLAGGIGELFF. CDR3 DNA sequence: TGTGCTAGTGATCGCGGACTAGCGGGAGGGATCGGGGAGCTGTTTTTT.

The rearrangement links TRBV10-1 to TRBJ2-1; TRBD1 matches 8 bases. The germline V gene encodes CDR1 WNHNN and CDR2 SYGVQD (reference sequence). The CDR3 runs 15 residues. V lost 3 bases, J lost 1 base, and 2 bases stayed unmatched. The CDR3 is CASSDRGLSYNEQFF. The CDR3 DNA follows: TGCGCCAGCAGTGACAGGGGGCTATCCTACAATGAGCAGTTCTTC.

This clone was found once. The chain couples TRBV28 to TRBJ1-2; 7 positions agree with TRBD1. The CDR3 is 15 residues long. Trimming removed 7 bases from V and 0 bases from J; junction bases left unmatched: 8. Germline V CDR1 and CDR2: MDHEN, SYDVKM. The CDR3, as DNA: TGTGCCAGCACCGTGGGACAGTTAGCTAACTATGGCTACACCTTC. It specifies CASTVGQLANYGYTF.

V gene TRBV5-1 combines with J gene TRBJ2-5; D is possibly TRBD2 (5 bases). V lost 0 bases, J lost 9 bases, and 9 bases lay in between. Germline values: CDR1 SGHRS, CDR2 YFSETQ. The CDR3 consists of 12 residues. The CDR3 loop is CASSLDNGAQYF. The CDR3, as DNA: TGCGCCAGCAGCTTGGATAACGGGGCCCAGTACTTC.

This clone occurred once. The J gene is TRBJ1-1, the V gene TRBV30; D is unclear. Looked up from germline, CDR1 is GTSNPN and CDR2 is SVGIG (reference sequence). The CDR3 runs to 13 residues. V lost 0 bases and J lost 4, with 9 bases in between. The chain's CDR3 is CAWSVLRSTEAFF. The CDR3 DNA follows: TGTGCCTGGAGTGTATTGCGCTCCACTGAAGCTTTCTTT.

The chain carries TRBV25-1 and TRBJ1-2, with 7 positions matching TRBD1. The CDR3 has 13 residues. CDR1 and CDR2 (germline): MGHDK, SYGVNS. The ends lost 4 bases at V and 10 bases at J; junction bases unmatched: 9. CDR3 protein: CASSGPGQFVYTF. The CDR3 bases are TGTGCCAGCAGTGGCCCGGGACAGTTTGTCTACACCTTC.

The genes are TRBV14 and TRBJ2-7; tentative D call: TRBD2 (6 bases). Trimming removed 1 base from V and 0 bases from J, with 13 bases in between. The CDR3 totals 16 residues. Germline lookup yields CDR1 SGHDN and CDR2 FVKESK. CDR3 loop: CASSQVWVAVSYEQYF. In DNA, the CDR3 is TGTGCCAGCAGCCAAGTCTGGGTAGCGGTCTCCTACGAGCAGTACTTC. The variable domain in full, with the rest retrieved from reference TRBV14 and TRBJ2-7, is EAGVTQFPSHSVIEKGQTVTLRCDPISGHDNLYWYRRVMGKEIKFLLHFVKESKQDESGMPNNRFLAERTGGTYSTLKVQPAELEDSGVYFCASSQVWVAVSYEQYFGPGTRLTVT.

This clone was observed a single time. The V and J genes are TRBV4-2 and TRBJ2-7; 11 nucleotides agree with TRBD2. V dropped 4 bases and J dropped 4; count of bases not matched to a gene: 9. Germline loops: CDR1 LGHNA, CDR2 YNFKEQ. This CDR3 spans 16 amino acids. CDR3 DNA: TGTGCCAGCAGCCTAACGATAGCGGGAGGGCCTTACGAGCAGTACTTC. Its translation is CASSLTIAGGPYEQYF.

The gene calls are TRBV27 and TRBJ2-2; the D is unclear. Germline V gene data show CDR1 as MNHEY and CDR2 as SMNVEV (reference sequence). V was clipped by 8 bases and J by 5 bases, with 12 bases between them. CDR3 length: 13 amino acids. This chain's CDR3 is CASSYSHTGELFF. The CDR3 DNA sequence: TGTGCCAGCTCCTATAGTCATACCGGGGAGCTGTTTTTT.

This clone appeared once. The J gene is TRBJ2-5, the V gene TRBV5-4; 9 bases match TRBD1. Germline loops: CDR1 SGHNT, CDR2 YYREEE (reference sequence). V trimming: 1 base; J trimming: 4 bases; junction bases outside the gene matches: 5. The CDR3 runs to 15 residues. CDR3 DNA: TGTGCCAGCAGCTTGCAACAGGGGGCCGGAGAGACCCAGTACTTC. The encoded protein is CASSLQQGAGETQYF.